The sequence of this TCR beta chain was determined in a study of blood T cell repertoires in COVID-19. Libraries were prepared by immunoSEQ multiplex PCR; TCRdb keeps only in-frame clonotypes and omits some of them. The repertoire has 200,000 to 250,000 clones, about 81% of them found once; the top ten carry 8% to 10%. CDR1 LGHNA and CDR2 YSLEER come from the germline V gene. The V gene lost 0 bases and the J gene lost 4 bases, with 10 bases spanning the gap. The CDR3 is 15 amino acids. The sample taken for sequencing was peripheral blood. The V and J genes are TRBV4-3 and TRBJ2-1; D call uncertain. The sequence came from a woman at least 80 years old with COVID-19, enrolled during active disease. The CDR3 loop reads CASSQEVQIYNEQFF. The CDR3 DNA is TGCGCCAGCAGCCAAGAGGTACAGATTTACAATGAGCAGTTCTTC.